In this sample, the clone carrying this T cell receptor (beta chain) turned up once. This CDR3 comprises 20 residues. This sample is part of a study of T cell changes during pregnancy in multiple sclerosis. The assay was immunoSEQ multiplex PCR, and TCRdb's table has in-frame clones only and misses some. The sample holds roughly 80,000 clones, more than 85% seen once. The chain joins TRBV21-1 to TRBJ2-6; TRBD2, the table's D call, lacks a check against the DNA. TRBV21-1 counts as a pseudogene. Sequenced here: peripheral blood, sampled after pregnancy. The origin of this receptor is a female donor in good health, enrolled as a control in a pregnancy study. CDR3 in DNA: TGTGCCAGCAGCCCTCGGGGGGCGCTCGGGGCGGGCTCTGGGGCCAACGTCCTGACTTTC. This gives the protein CASSPRGALGAGSGANVLTF.